This TCR beta chain originates from a study of monozygotic twins with inflammatory bowel disease. Germline V lookup: CDR1 SGHRS, CDR2 YFSETQ. CDR3 length: 15 amino acids. For each CDR3 protein, TCRdb gives one entry from its re-call of the 5' RACE reads, without DNA. The sample has 90,000 to 110,000 distinct CDR3 sequences, and its top ten clones hold around 12%. The chain carries TRBV5-1 and TRBJ2-3; without DNA, the TCRdb call of TRBD1 cannot be checked. The receptor's source is a human donor with ulcerative colitis or Crohn's disease, or a healthy co-twin of an affected twin (not recorded which). Material: blood. The CDR3 protein is CASSLEGTGTDTQYF.